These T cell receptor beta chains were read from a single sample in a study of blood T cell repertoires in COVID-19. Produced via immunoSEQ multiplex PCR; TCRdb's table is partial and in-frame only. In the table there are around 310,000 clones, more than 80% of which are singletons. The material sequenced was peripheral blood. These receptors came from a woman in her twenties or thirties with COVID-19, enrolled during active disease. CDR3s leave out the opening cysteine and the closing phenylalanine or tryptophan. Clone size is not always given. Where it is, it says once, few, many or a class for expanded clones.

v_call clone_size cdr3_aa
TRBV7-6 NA ASSYLAGGNTGELF
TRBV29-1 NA SVAGIYGYT
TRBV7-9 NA ASSLVDRALFYHGYT
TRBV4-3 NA ASSQDGSGSFADTQY
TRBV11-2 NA ASSLVWRQGAPEAF
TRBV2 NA ASSVRGETQY
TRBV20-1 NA SVGTLETQY
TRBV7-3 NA ASSTPSSPEQF
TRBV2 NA ASSVFPRGSSYNEQF
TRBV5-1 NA ASSPGQGTDTQY
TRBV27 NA ASSPWTGVMNTEAF
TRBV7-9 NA ASSPEVGTDTQY
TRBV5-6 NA ASSLNFGVNEQF
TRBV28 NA ASSLRYEQY
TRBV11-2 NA ASSLDRFNSPLH
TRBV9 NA ASSGGVSYEQY
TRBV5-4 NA ASSREGSVTGELF
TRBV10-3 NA AISGTQGARGYT
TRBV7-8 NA ASSSSGTGEKLF
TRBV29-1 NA SGFPAGIYNEQF
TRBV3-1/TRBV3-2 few ASSPSGRADTQY
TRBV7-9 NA ASSLGTSGSSTDTQY
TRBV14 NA ASSEDRVQTQY
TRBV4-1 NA ASSLESSYNEQF
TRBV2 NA ASTGGTGVLYGYT
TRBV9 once ASSVAVTGIGDTEAF
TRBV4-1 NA ASSQPLRQAYTEAF
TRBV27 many ASSPPVTDTQY
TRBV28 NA ASSSTGTSGYEQY
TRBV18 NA ASSPRARGTDTQY
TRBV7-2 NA ASSSGLAGVREQY
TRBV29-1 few SVEGSGRGSSEQY
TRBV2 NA ASSLKWDRGAF
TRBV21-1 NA ASSSPGQGNTGELF
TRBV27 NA ASSFGTGELF
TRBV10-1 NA ASSLHRGSGYT
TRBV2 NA ASSRQGALEKLF
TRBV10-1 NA ASRGDTEAF
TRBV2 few ASSEALGGQPQH
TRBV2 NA ASSELKRLNYGYT
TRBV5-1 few ASSREGHNEQF
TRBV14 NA ASSQEGAATDTQY
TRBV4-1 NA ASSQEVSRDEQF
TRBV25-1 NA ASGLKGLNTGELF
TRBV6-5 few ASSYFGENSNQPQH
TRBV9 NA ASSAPGYGYT
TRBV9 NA ASSVAGTSGRAWQF
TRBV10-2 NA ASSERGQGRNEQF
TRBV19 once ASSGAGGSYEQY
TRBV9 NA ASSARGTEAF
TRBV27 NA ASSLLTGVGSYNEQF
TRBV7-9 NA ASSPNSGTGSSYGYT